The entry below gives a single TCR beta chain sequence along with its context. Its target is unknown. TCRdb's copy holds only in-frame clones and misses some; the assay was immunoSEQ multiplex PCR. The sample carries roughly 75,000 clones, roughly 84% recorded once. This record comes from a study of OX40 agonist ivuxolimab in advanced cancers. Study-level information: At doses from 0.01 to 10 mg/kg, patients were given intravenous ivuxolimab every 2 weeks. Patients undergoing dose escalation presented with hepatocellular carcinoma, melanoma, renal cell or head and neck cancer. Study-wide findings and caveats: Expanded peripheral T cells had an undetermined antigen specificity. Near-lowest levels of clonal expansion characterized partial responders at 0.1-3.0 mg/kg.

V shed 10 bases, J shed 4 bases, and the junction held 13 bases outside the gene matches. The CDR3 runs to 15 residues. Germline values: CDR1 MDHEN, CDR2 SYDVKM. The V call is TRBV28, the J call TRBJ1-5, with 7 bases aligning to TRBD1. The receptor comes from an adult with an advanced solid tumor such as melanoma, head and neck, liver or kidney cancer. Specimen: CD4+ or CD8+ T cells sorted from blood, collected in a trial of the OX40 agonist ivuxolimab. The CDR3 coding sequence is TGTGCCACATCATCGGGGCCGGGACAGAATCAGCCCCAGCATTTT. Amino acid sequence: CATSSGPGQNQPQHF.